This passage covers 17 T cell receptor beta chains from one sample sequenced in a study of identifying expanded T cells in peripheral blood. TCRdb keeps only in-frame clones here, not all; method: immunoSEQ multiplex PCR. The sample has 100,000 or so clones; approximately 90% are singletons. The sequenced sample consisted of blood. Source of these receptors: a person between 18 and 70 years old in good health.

V usage is TRBV9 and J usage is TRBJ1-2, with D uncertain. The CDR3 extends over 10 amino acids. Per the germline V gene, CDR1 is SGDLS and CDR2 is YYNGEE. V lost 3 bases and J 8 bases, leaving 5 bases between the germline ends. The CDR3 region has the DNA TGTGCCAGCAGCGGGCCCGGCTACACCTTC. This translates into CASSGPGYTF.

V gene TRBV4-1 combines with J gene TRBJ1-3, with TRBD1 identical over 7 bases. V trimming: 1 base; J trimming: 7 bases; junction bases outside the gene matches: 4. The V gene's germline CDR1 is MGHRA and CDR2 YSYEKL. CDR3 length: 14 residues. The CDR3, as DNA: TGCGCCAGCAGCCAAGGGACAGGCGGGAACACCATATATTTT. Protein sequence: CASSQGTGGNTIYF.

The chain combines TRBV25-1 with TRBJ1-1; D uncertain. V lost 1 base and J 0 bases, leaving 3 bases between the germline ends. The CDR3 loop spans 13 amino acids. CDR1 and CDR2 from the germline V gene are MGHDK and SYGVNS. The chain's CDR3 is CASSEFLNTEAFF. The CDR3 DNA is TGTGCCAGCAGTGAATTCTTGAACACTGAAGCTTTCTTT. Looking up the rest from reference TRBV25-1 and TRBJ1-1 gives the full variable domain: EADIYQTPRYLVIGTGKKITLECSQTMGHDKMYWYQQDPGMELHLIHYSYGVNSTEKGDLSSESTVSRIRTEHFPLTLESARPSHTSQYLCASSEFLNTEAFFGQGTRLTVV.

The chain carries TRBV11-2 and TRBJ2-3; D is possibly TRBD2 (5 bases). Trimming cost V 3 bases and J 10 bases, with 11 bases left between them. This CDR3 spans 12 amino acids. From germline, CDR1 is SGHAT and CDR2 FQNNGV. CDR3 nucleotide sequence: TGTGCCAGCAGCTTGATAGTGGAGGCGCAGTATTTT. Protein product: CASSLIVEAQYF.

The chain couples TRBV4-2 to TRBJ1-2, with unresolved D. Trimming took off 2 bases at V and 6 bases at J, with 16 bases between the two ends. In germline, CDR1 is LGHNA, CDR2 YNFKEQ. CDR3 length equals 15 residues. The CDR3 spells CASSQLGRWGDGYTF. In DNA form, the CDR3 reads TGTGCCAGCAGCCAATTAGGGAGGTGGGGTGATGGCTACACCTTC.

The table lists this clone with a count of one. V and J are TRBV14 and TRBJ1-2; tentative D call: TRBD1 (6 bases). Germline values: CDR1 SGHDN, CDR2 FVKESK. V was trimmed by 1 base and J by 7 bases, leaving 19 bases between them. The CDR3 totals 16 residues. The DNA of the CDR3 is TGTGCCAGCAGCCAAGCCGGGGGCAGGGGCAAACGTGGCTACACCTTC. The encoded protein is CASSQAGGRGKRGYTF.

J is TRBJ1-6 and V is TRBV6-5, with TRBD1 matching 8 bases. The CDR3 loop spans 14 amino acids. J was trimmed by 10 bases and V by 3 bases; bases with no gene match: 5. Germline CDR1 is MNHEY and CDR2 is SVGAGI. This CDR3 reads CASSYETGASPLHF. The CDR3 DNA reads as TGTGCCAGCAGTTATGAGACAGGGGCCTCACCCCTCCACTTT.

This chain connects TRBV5-1 to TRBJ2-5; D is uncertain. V gave up 4 bases and J gave up 4 bases, with 14 bases separating them. The CDR3 totals 14 residues. The germline V gene encodes CDR1 SGHRS and CDR2 YFSETQ. CDR3 residues: CASSLRLQTETQYF. Here the CDR3 DNA reads TGCGCCAGCAGCCTACGACTGCAGACAGAGACCCAGTACTTC. Based on the CDR3 plus reference TRBV5-1 and TRBJ2-5, the full variable domain is KAGVTQTPRYLIKTRGQQVTLSCSPISGHRSVSWYQQTPGQGLQFLFEYFSETQRNKGNFPGRFSGRQFSNSRSEMNVSTLELGDSALYLCASSLRLQTETQYFGPGTRLLVL.

The genes are TRBV25-1 and TRBJ1-6; D might be TRBD1 (6 bases). V dropped 3 bases and J dropped 1 base, with 7 bases sitting between them. In germline, CDR1 is MGHDK, CDR2 SYGVNS. This CDR3 contains 15 residues. The CDR3, as DNA: TGTGCCAGCAGTGATGGACAGTCCTATAATTCACCCCTCCACTTT. Its translation: CASSDGQSYNSPLHF. The variable domain in full, completed from reference TRBV25-1 and TRBJ1-6, reads EADIYQTPRYLVIGTGKKITLECSQTMGHDKMYWYQQDPGMELHLIHYSYGVNSTEKGDLSSESTVSRIRTEHFPLTLESARPSHTSQYLCASSDGQSYNSPLHFGNGTRLTVT.

CDR3 amino acids: CSARDDSTQYF. In DNA form, the CDR3 reads TGCAGTGCTAGAGATGACAGCACGCAGTATTTT. V gene TRBV20-1 combines with J gene TRBJ2-3; TRBD1 is a possible D gene (5 bases). Germline CDR1 DFQATT, CDR2 SNEGSKA (reference sequence). Trimming removed 0 bases from V and 9 bases from J, with 7 bases in between. This CDR3 region has 11 residues.

The CDR3 reads CASSQDWRTEPYYGYTF. The CDR3, as DNA: TGTGCCAGCAGCCAAGATTGGAGGACAGAGCCGTACTATGGCTACACCTTC. V gene TRBV4-2 combines with J gene TRBJ1-2, with D tentatively TRBD1 (6 bases). The CDR3 has 17 amino acids. The germline V gene has CDR1 LGHNA and CDR2 YNFKEQ. Trimming removed 0 bases from V and 3 bases from J, with 17 bases in between.

This chain joins TRBV6-5 and TRBJ2-7; 7 bases match TRBD2. Germline CDR1 reads MNHEY; CDR2 reads SVGAGI. With 0 bases clipped from V and 6 bases from J, the junction kept 11 bases outside the gene matches. The CDR3 has 16 amino acids. The CDR3 loop is CASSYSIMGGGLEQYF. The DNA for the CDR3 is TGTGCCAGCAGTTACTCGATAATGGGGGGGGGTCTCGAGCAGTACTTC.

This chain connects TRBV6-5 to TRBJ1-1; unclear D gene. The CDR3 is made up of 14 amino acids. CDR1 and CDR2 from the germline V gene are MNHEY and SVGAGI. The V end was cut by 0 bases, the J end by 10 bases, with 15 bases between. CDR3 DNA sequence: TGTGCCAGCAGTTACTCGGGCAGGCCCGCGGGAGCTTTCTTT. It encodes CASSYSGRPAGAFF.

V usage is TRBV19 and J usage is TRBJ1-3, with a possible D match to TRBD1 (6 bases). Trimming cost V 7 bases and J 0 bases, with 16 bases left between them. This CDR3 is 16 amino acids long. In germline, CDR1 is LNHDA, CDR2 SQIVND (reference sequence). CDR3 nucleotides: TGTGCCAGTACCTCGAGGGGGAGACTCTCTGGAAACACCATATATTTT. The encoded protein is CASTSRGRLSGNTIYF.

This chain connects TRBV29-1 to TRBJ1-2; possible D gene TRBD1, 5 bases. CDR3 length equals 14 residues. Germline loops: CDR1 SQVTM, CDR2 ANQGSEA. Trimming left V 6 bases short and J 1 base short, with 15 bases between. The CDR3 DNA is TGCAGCGTCGGGGGACCGTCCTTTAACTATGGCTACACCTTC. It encodes CSVGGPSFNYGYTF.

The chain is built from TRBV28 and TRBJ2-1, with D hard to call. V was clipped by 8 bases and J by 1 base, with 15 bases between them. CDR3 length: 15 amino acids. Germline CDR1 reads MDHEN; CDR2 reads SYDVKM. The CDR3 loop reads CASGPSSGSYNEQFF. CDR3 DNA sequence: TGTGCCAGCGGCCCCTCTTCTGGGTCCTACAATGAGCAGTTCTTC.

This chain uses TRBV5-8 with TRBJ2-3; D is unresolved. Germline-derived CDR1 and CDR2 are SGHTS and YDEGEE. CDR3 length: 15 amino acids. With 5 bases removed from V and 2 bases from J, the gap between germline ends came to 15 bases. The CDR3 loop reads CASRRTAYHTDTQYF. The CDR3 DNA is TGTGCCAGCAGGAGAACAGCTTATCACACAGATACGCAGTATTTT.